This TCR beta chain originates from a study of blood T cell repertoires in COVID-19. Study details: Samples representing acute and convalescent COVID-19 were sourced from the United States, Italy and Spain. T cells, B-cell-depleted T cells, or PBMCs supplied cDNA or gDNA.

In the study's own analysis: How many nucleated cells were present was estimated from reference gene primer amplification. Profiling relied on immunoSEQ multiplex PCR, and the TCRdb table lists in-frame clones only, not all of them. V, J and clone size reflect that table, while D and trimming were determined from the DNA. This sample has about 190,000 clones; around four fifths occur once, and the top ten carry less than 20%. Between the trimmed V and J ends, which lost 1 base and 2 bases, there was a span of 12 bases. The CDR3 contains 16 residues. Per the germline V gene, CDR1 is MGHRA and CDR2 is YSYEKL.

The TCR comes from a human donor in a cohort sampled during active COVID-19. The chain is built from TRBV4-1 and TRBJ2-1, with TRBD1 as a possible D gene (5 bases). Sequenced input: peripheral blood. In nucleotides, the CDR3 is TGCGCCAGCAGCCAAGGTGTCAGGGCCCCCTACAATGAGCAGTTCTTC. It translates to CASSQGVRAPYNEQFF.